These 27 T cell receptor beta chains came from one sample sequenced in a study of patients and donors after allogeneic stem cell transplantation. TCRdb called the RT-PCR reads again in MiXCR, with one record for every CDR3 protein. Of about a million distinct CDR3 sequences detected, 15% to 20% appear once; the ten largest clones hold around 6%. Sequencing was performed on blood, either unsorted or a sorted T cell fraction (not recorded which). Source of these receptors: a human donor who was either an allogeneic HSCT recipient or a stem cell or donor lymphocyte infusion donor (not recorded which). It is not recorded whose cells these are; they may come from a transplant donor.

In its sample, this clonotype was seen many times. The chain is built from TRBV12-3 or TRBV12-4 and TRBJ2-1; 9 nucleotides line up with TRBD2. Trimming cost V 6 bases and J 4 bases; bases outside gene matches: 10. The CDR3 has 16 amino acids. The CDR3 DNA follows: TGTGCCAGCAGCCAGACTAGCGGAGGAGGGTACAATGAGCAGTTCTTC. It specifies CASSQTSGGGYNEQFF.

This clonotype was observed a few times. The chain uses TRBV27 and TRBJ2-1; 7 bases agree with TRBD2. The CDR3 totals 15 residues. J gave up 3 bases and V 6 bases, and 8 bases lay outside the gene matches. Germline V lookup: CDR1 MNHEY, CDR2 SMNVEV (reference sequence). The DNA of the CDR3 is TGTGCCAGCAGACCTACTAGCGTGAACTACAATGAGCAGTTCTTC. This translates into CASRPTSVNYNEQFF.

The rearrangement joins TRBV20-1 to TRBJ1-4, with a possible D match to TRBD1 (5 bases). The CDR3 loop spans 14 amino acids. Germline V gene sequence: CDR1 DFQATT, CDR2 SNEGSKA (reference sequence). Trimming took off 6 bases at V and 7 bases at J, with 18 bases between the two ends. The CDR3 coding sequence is TGCAGTGCCCACCCCGCAGGGAGGGGTGAAAAACTGTTTTTT. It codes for CSAHPAGRGEKLFF.

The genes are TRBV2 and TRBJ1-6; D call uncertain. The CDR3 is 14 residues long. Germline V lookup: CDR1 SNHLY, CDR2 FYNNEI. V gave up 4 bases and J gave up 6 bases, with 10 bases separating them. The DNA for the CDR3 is TGTGCCAGCAGTGGGGTAGGTGGTAATTCACCCCTCCACTTT. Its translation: CASSGVGGNSPLHF.

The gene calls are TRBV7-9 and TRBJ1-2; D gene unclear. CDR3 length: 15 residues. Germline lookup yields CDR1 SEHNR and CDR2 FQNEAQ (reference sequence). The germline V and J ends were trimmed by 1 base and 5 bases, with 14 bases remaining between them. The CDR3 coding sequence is TGTGCCAGCAGCTTAGAACGGTCTTATAATTATGGCTACACCTTC. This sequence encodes CASSLERSYNYGYTF.

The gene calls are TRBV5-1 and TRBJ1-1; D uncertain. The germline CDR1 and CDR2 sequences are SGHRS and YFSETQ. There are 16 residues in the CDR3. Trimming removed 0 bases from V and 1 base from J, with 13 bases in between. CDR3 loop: CASSLDNLRSNTEAFF. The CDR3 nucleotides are TGCGCCAGCAGCTTGGACAACTTACGGTCGAACACTGAAGCTTTCTTT.

As DNA, the CDR3 is TGTGCCAGCTCACCAAGGGACATCACGGGTGGCACTGAAGCTTTCTTT. It encodes CASSPRDITGGTEAFF. This rearrangement joins TRBV18 to TRBJ1-1; perhaps TRBD1 as D (6 bases). V gave up 2 bases and J gave up 4 bases, with 17 bases separating them. Germline loops: CDR1 KGHSH, CDR2 LQKENI. This CDR3 has 16 residues.

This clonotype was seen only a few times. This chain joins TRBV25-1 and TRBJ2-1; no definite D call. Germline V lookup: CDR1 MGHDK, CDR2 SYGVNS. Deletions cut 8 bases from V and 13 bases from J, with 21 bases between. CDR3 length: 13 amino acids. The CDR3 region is CASEPSQTFRQFF. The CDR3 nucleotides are TGTGCCAGCGAACCTTCCCAGACATTCCGACAGTTCTTC.

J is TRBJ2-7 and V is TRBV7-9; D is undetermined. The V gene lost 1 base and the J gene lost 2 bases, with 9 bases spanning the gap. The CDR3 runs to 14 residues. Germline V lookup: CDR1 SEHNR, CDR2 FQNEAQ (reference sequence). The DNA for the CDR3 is TGTGCCAGCAGCTTAGGCGCCAGGACCTACGAGCAGTACTTC. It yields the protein CASSLGARTYEQYF.

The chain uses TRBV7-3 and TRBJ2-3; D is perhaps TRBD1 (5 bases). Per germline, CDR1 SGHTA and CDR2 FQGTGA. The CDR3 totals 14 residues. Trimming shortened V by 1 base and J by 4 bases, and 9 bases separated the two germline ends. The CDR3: CASSLSQGADTQYF. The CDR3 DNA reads TGTGCCAGCAGCTTAAGTCAGGGTGCAGATACGCAGTATTTT.

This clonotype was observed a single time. DNA of the CDR3: TGTGCCAGCGTTGCAAGGGGTGCGGACACCGGGGAGCTGTTTTTT. Encoded protein: CASVARGADTGELFF. The chain is built from TRBV6-2 or TRBV6-3 and TRBJ2-2; weak D call: TRBD1 (5 bases). CDR3 length: 15 residues. The V gene's germline CDR1 is MNHEY and CDR2 SVGEGT. The V and J ends lost 8 bases and 3 bases respectively, with 16 bases between them.

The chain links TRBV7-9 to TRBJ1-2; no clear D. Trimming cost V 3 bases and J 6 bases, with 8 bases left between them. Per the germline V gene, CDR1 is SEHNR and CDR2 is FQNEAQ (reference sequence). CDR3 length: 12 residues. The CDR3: CASSLEKDGYTF. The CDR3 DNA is TGTGCCAGCAGCTTGGAAAAGGATGGCTACACCTTC.

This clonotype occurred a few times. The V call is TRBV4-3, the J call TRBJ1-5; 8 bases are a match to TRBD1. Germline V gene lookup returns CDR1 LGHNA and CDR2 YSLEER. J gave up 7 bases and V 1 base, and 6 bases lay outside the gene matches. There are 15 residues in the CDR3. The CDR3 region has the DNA TGCGCCAGCAGCCAAGCGAGCAGGGGGCACCAGCCCCAGCATTTT. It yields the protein CASSQASRGHQPQHF.

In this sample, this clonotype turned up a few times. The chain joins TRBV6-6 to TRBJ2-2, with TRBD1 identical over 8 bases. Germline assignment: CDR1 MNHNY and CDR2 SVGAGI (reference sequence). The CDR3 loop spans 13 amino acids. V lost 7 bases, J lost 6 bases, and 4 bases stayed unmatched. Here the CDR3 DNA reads TGTGCCAGCATCGAACAGGGGGCCGGGGAGCTGTTTTTT. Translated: CASIEQGAGELFF.

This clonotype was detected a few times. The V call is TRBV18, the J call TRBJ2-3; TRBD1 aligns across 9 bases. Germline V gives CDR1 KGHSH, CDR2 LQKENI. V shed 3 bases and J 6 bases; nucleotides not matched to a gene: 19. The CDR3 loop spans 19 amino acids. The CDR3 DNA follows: TGTGCCAGCTCACCGGACCGGGACAGGGCGTTAGTGGCCGGGGATACGCAGTATTTT. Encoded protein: CASSPDRDRALVAGDTQYF.

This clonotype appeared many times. CDR3 coding DNA: TGTGCCAGCAGCTTAGATGGTTCTAATGAAAAACTGTTTTTT. Translated, it gives CASSLDGSNEKLFF. The rearrangement links TRBV7-2 to TRBJ1-4, with D hard to call. This CDR3 is built from 14 residues. The V end was cut by 1 base, the J end by 3 bases, with 6 bases between. The V gene's germline CDR1 is SGHTA and CDR2 FQGNSA.

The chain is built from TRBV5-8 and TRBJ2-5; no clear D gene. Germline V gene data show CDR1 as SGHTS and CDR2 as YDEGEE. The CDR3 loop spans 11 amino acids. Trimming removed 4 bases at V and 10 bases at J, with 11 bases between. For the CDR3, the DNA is TGTGCCAGCAGCCCCTGGAAGATCCAGTACTTC. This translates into CASSPWKIQYF.

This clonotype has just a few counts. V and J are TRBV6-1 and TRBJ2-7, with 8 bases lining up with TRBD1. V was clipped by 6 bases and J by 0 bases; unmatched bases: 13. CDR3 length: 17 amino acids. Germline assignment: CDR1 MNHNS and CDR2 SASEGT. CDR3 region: CASSLTFGTGLSYEQYF. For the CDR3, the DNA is TGTGCCAGCAGCCTTACGTTCGGGACAGGTCTCTCCTACGAGCAGTACTTC.

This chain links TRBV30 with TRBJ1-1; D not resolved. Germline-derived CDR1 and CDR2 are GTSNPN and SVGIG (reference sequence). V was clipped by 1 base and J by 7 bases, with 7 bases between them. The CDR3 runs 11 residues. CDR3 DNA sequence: TGTGCCTGGAGTGCAAATATTGAAGCTTTCTTT. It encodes CAWSANIEAFF.

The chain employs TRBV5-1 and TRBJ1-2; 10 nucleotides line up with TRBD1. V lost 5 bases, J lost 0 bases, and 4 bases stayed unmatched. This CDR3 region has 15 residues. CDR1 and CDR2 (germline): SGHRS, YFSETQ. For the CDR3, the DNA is TGCGCCAGCAGTCGACAGGGGGCAGCTAACTATGGCTACACCTTC. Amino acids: CASSRQGAANYGYTF.

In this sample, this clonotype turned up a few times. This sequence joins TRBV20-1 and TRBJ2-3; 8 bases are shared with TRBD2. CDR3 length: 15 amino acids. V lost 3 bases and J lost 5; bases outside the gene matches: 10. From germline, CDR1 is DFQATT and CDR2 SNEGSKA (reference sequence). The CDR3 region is CSASPLAVREDTQYF. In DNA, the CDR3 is TGCAGTGCTAGCCCACTAGCGGTTAGGGAAGATACGCAGTATTTT.

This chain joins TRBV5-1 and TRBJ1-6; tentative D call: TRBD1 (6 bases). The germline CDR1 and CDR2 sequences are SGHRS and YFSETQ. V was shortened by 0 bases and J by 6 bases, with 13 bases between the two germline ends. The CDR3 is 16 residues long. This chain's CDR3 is CASSLGTGTSNSPLHF. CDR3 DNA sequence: TGCGCCAGCAGCTTGGGTACAGGGACGAGTAATTCACCCCTCCACTTT.

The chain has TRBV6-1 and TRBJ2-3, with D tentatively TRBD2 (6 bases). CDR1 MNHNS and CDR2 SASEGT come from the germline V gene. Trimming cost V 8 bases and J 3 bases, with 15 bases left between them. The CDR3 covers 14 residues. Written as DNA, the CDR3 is TGTGCCAGCCGATTAGCGGACCTTACAGATACGCAGTATTTT. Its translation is CASRLADLTDTQYF.

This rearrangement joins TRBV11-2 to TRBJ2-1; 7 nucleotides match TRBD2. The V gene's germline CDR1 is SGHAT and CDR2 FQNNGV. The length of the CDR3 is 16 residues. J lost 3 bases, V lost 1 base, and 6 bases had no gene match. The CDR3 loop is CASSLVAQRGYNEQFF. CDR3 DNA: TGTGCCAGCAGCTTAGTGGCCCAGCGGGGCTACAATGAGCAGTTCTTC. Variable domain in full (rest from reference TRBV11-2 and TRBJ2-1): EAGVAQSPRYKIIEKRQSVAFWCNPISGHATLYWYQQILGQGPKLLIQFQNNGVVDDSQLPKDRFSAERLKGVDSTLKIQPAKLEDSAVYLCASSLVAQRGYNEQFFGPGTRLTVL.

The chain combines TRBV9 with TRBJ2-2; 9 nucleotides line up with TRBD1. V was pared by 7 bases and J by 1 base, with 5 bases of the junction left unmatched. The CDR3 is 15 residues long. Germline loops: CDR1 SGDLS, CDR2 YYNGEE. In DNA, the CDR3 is TGTGCCAGCGGAGAGGGACAGGGGAACACCGGGGAGCTGTTTTTT. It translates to CASGEGQGNTGELFF.

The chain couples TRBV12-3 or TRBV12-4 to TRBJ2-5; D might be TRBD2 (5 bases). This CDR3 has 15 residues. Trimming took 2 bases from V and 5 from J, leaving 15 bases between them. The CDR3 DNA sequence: TGTGCCAGCAGTTTAATGGCCACTAGGAGGGAGACCCAGTACTTC. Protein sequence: CASSLMATRRETQYF.

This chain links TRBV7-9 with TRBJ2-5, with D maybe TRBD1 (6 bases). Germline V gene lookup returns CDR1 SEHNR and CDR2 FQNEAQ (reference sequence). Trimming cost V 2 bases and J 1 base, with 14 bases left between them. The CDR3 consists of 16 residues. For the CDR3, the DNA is TGTGCCAGCAGCTTATTGGGGAAGACAGGCCAAGAGACCCAGTACTTC. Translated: CASSLLGKTGQETQYF.